These T cell receptor beta chains were read from a single sample in a study of T cells in Graves' hyperthyroidism and ophthalmopathy. Using its own MiXCR run on the multiplex PCR reads, TCRdb lists one record per CDR3 protein. The sample has 650,000 to 800,000 distinct CDR3 sequences, over 40% seen once. The material sequenced was peripheral blood or thyroid tissue (not recorded which). The receptors were sampled from an adult man with Graves' disease, either hyperthyroidism or ophthalmopathy (not recorded which). Each CDR3 is given with its conserved first and last residue.

v_call,cdr3_aa
TRBV20-1,CSASPGGGQPQHF
TRBV25-1,CASSQDPGVNEKLFF
TRBV5-1,CASSLRYRDRAGANVLTF
TRBV20-1,CSASGLARWYSNQPQHF
TRBV24-1,CATSDSGLASQETQYF
TRBV29-1,CSAGLAGVYEQFF
TRBV10-3,CASSWTGRREKLFF
TRBV25-1,CASSKGGARTEAFF
TRBV15,CATETSLSWETQYF
TRBV7-9,CASSPPGRGSPLHF
TRBV3-1,CASSPSFGADGYTF
TRBV24-1,CARTDRGDGYTF
TRBV2,CASATGAPGELFF
TRBV29-1,CSVAGPNEKLFF
TRBV20-1,CSALPDQGETQYF
TRBV7-9,CASSPWEQYF
TRBV20-1,CSARVDRNTEAFF
TRBV10-3,CANPGPRGPYEQYF
TRBV29-1,CSVETGQTYEQYF
TRBV7-2,CAWSTSGGSAEAFF
TRBV5-1,CASSFVRSSNQPQHF
TRBV2,CASRGTQANRLFF
TRBV7-9,CASSDRDSDEQYF
TRBV6-6,CAGSKMGEQYF
TRBV7-2,CASSATGFEKLFF
TRBV7-2,CASSLDEGGNTGELFF
TRBV10-3,CATSDSGQRHGYTF
TRBV2,CASHFGADYYGYTF
TRBV7-8,CASSPRDRAGYTF
TRBV5-8,CASSSRTGAFF
TRBV29-1,CSVRPGSSYEQYF
TRBV10-2,CASSESKGTSPQETQYF
TRBV2,CASSADSSDTEAFF